These T cell receptor beta chains were read from a single sample in a study of blood T cell repertoires in COVID-19. The data were produced by immunoSEQ multiplex PCR, yet TCRdb's version contains in-frame clones alone and is incomplete. The table has about 180,000 clones, roughly 85% seen once; the top ten hold roughly 6%. Sequencing was carried out using PBMCs or T cells enriched from blood (not recorded which). The receptors were gathered from a man in his forties who had recovered from COVID-19. Both conserved end residues are part of each CDR3. A D gene is named only where the DNA matches it firmly. A row's size may be missing; if present it is once, few, many or a size class.

TRBD2,TRBJ2-7,TRBV28,.,TGTGCCAGCAGTCTCCGACTAGCGGGAGTTGGCGAGCAGTACTTC,CASSLRLAGVGEQYF
.,TRBJ2-7,TRBV10-3,.,TGTGCCATCAGTGACGGACAGCTCTACGAGCAGTACTTC,CAISDGQLYEQYF
.,TRBJ1-1,TRBV7-9,.,TGTGCCAGCAGCTTATCGGACTCCGAAGCTTTCTTT,CASSLSDSEAFF
.,TRBJ1-1,TRBV5-1,.,TGCGCCAGCAGCTTGGATGGGCAGGTCGTTTACACTGAAGCTTTCTTT,CASSLDGQVVYTEAFF
.,TRBJ1-4,TRBV6-5,.,TGTGCCAGCAGCAGGGCGGCCGGTAGGGAAAAACTGTTTTTT,CASSRAAGREKLFF
TRBD1,TRBJ2-2,TRBV7-9,few,TGTGCCAGCAGCCAAGGGACAGCCGCGAACACCGGGGAGCTGTTTTTT,CASSQGTAANTGELFF
TRBD1,TRBJ1-2,TRBV5-1,.,TGCGCCAGCAGTTCTACAGGGGGCAACTATGGCTACACCTTC,CASSSTGGNYGYTF
.,TRBJ1-2,TRBV27,.,TGTGCCAGCAGTTCCCCAGGGGACGGCTACACCTTC,CASSSPGDGYTF
.,TRBJ1-1,TRBV7-9,.,TGTGCCAGCAGCTTAGGAGTAATGCGGGGGCAGGGCACTGAAGCTTTCTTT,CASSLGVMRGQGTEAFF
.,TRBJ1-5,TRBV12-3/TRBV12-4,.,TGTGCCAGCAGTTTACGGGGTGATCAGCCCCAGCATTTT,CASSLRGDQPQHF
TRBD1,TRBJ2-7,TRBV27,.,TGTGCCAGCAGTTTTACAGGGGTTTTTTACGAGCAGTACTTC,CASSFTGVFYEQYF
TRBD1,TRBJ1-4,TRBV6-2/TRBV6-3,.,TGTGCCAGCAGCCGGGACAGGGTGGATGAAAAACTGTTTTTT,CASSRDRVDEKLFF
.,TRBJ2-1,TRBV5-1,.,TGCGCCAGCAGCTTGCTAAGCGGTAGCTCCTACAATGAGCAGTTCTTC,CASSLLSGSSYNEQFF
TRBD2,TRBJ2-2,TRBV3-1/TRBV3-2,.,TGTGCCAGCAGCCAAGATCGGGCGGGAGGAACCACCGGGGAGCTGTTTTTT,CASSQDRAGGTTGELFF
.,TRBJ2-5,TRBV5-1,.,TGCGCCAGCAGCTTCGGCAGGTACCAAGAGACCCAGTACTTC,CASSFGRYQETQYF
TRBD1,TRBJ1-1,TRBV7-2,.,TGTGCCAGCAGCTGGGGACAGGGGTCGAAAGCTTTCTTT,CASSWGQGSKAFF
TRBD1,TRBJ1-4,TRBV6-6,once,TGTGCCAGCAGTCGGGACAGGGTTCAGGGAAAACTGTTTTTT,CASSRDRVQGKLFF
.,TRBJ2-7,TRBV19,.,TGTGCCAGCGGCCTCCATTCAGGGGCCTACGAGCAGTACTTC,CASGLHSGAYEQYF